The 10 T cell receptor beta chains listed next were all sequenced from one sample in a study of Graves' ophthalmopathy and Graves' hyperthyroidism. RNA transcripts provided the template for amplifying TCR beta CDR3 regions. After a first-round RT-PCR with HTBI primers, a second-round multiplex PCR was run. From the multiplex PCR reads, TCRdb called clonotypes with MiXCR, one entry per CDR3 protein. The sample holds hundreds of thousands of distinct CDR3 sequences, roughly 40% seen once. Sequences were obtained from peripheral blood. The receptors derive from an adult man with Graves' ophthalmopathy.

This clonotype was detected ten times or more. The chain recombines TRBV7-9 with TRBJ1-4; D possibly corresponds to TRBD1 (5 bases). Germline CDR1 reads SEHNR; CDR2 reads FQNEAQ (reference sequence). This CDR3 comprises 15 residues. V dropped 0 bases and J dropped 4 bases, with 9 bases sitting between them. The CDR3 spells CASSLAGGINEKLFF. CDR3 in DNA: TGTGCCAGCAGCTTAGCTGGGGGAATTAATGAAAAACTGTTTTTT.

This sequence joins TRBV25-1 and TRBJ1-1, with D perhaps TRBD1 (6 bases). The ends were cut back, 6 bases at V and 0 bases at J, with 11 bases in the middle. The germline V gene encodes CDR1 MGHDK and CDR2 SYGVNS. The CDR3 is 14 residues long. In nucleotides, the CDR3 is TGTGCCAGCAGGGGACGGGACATGAACACTGAAGCTTTCTTT. Protein sequence: CASRGRDMNTEAFF.

This clonotype was found a few times. The gene calls are TRBV20-1 and TRBJ2-7, with 8 bases matching TRBD2. The CDR3 totals 12 residues. The germline gives CDR1 DFQATT, CDR2 SNEGSKA (reference sequence). DNA of the CDR3: TGCAGCGCACTAGCGGCCTCCTACGAGCAGTACTTC. Residues: CSALAASYEQYF.

This clonotype was counted once. V usage is TRBV2 and J usage is TRBJ1-1, with a tentative D call TRBD1 (5 bases). In germline, CDR1 is SNHLY, CDR2 FYNNEI. The V and J ends lost 7 bases and 5 bases respectively, with 17 bases between them. The CDR3 extends over 14 amino acids. CDR3 nucleotide sequence: TGTGCCAGCAAGTCAGGGACTTTTAGTACTGAAGCTTTCTTT. The encoded protein is CASKSGTFSTEAFF.

The chain uses TRBV12-3 or TRBV12-4 and TRBJ1-5; a weak D match, TRBD1 (5 bases). The CDR3 contains 14 residues. Trimming removed 6 bases at V and 5 bases at J, with 14 bases between. CDR3 loop: CASSDRSRDQPQHF. CDR3 DNA sequence: TGTGCCAGCAGCGACAGATCTCGCGATCAGCCCCAGCATTTT.

The gene calls are TRBV12-5 and TRBJ1-2, with D maybe TRBD1 (5 bases). The germline V and J ends were trimmed by 4 bases and 1 base, with 13 bases remaining between them. The CDR3 loop spans 15 amino acids. Per germline, CDR1 LGHNT and CDR2 FRNRAP. This chain's CDR3 is CASGSNTGDNYGYTF. For the CDR3, the DNA is TGTGCTAGTGGTTCGAATACAGGAGATAACTATGGCTACACCTTC.

Comments on this clonotype: Mismatch with germline at one junction end may stem from a read error. J is TRBJ1-5 and V is TRBV24-1; D unresolved. The germline V gene encodes CDR1 KGHDR and CDR2 SFDVKD. The CDR3 extends over 15 amino acids. CDR3 sequence reads: CASSEGFGEGQPQHF. CDR3 in DNA: TGTGCCAGCAGTGAAGGGTTTGGGGAGGGTCAGCCCCAGCATTTT.

Many counts were recorded for this clonotype. The V call is TRBV7-9, the J call TRBJ2-5; tentative D call: TRBD2 (5 bases). The CDR3 covers 14 residues. Germline V gene sequence: CDR1 SEHNR, CDR2 FQNEAQ (reference sequence). Deletions cut 5 bases from V and 4 bases from J, with 14 bases between. The CDR3 is CASSPGELRETQYF. As DNA, the CDR3 is TGTGCCAGCAGCCCCGGGGAACTGCGAGAGACCCAGTACTTC. Full variable domain (missing parts from reference TRBV7-9 and TRBJ2-5): DTGVSQNPRHKITKRGQNVTFRCDPISEHNRLYWYRQTLGQGPEFLTYFQNEAQLEKSRLLSDRFSAERPKGSFSTLEIQRTEQGDSAMYLCASSPGELRETQYFGPGTRLLVL.

This clonotype came up many times. This chain uses TRBV12-3 or TRBV12-4 with TRBJ1-5; no firm D call. This CDR3 has 15 amino acids. Trimming pared 3 bases from V and 1 base from J, leaving 10 bases between. The CDR3 spells CASSFTGSSNQPQHF. In DNA, the CDR3 is TGTGCCAGCAGTTTTACGGGATCAAGCAATCAGCCCCAGCATTTT.

This clonotype was seen many times. The chain combines TRBV10-3 with TRBJ1-3, with D possibly being TRBD1 (6 bases). Germline lookup yields CDR1 ENHRY and CDR2 SYGVKD. Trimming left V 4 bases short and J 3 bases short, with 13 bases between. The CDR3 is made up of 15 amino acids. The CDR3 DNA reads as TGTGCCATCAGTGGGGACAATATGGGTGGAAACACCATATATTTT. Translated, it gives CAISGDNMGGNTIYF.